One T cell receptor (beta chain) is described in this entry. CDR1 MNHEY and CDR2 SVGAGI come from the germline V gene. Trimming took 4 bases from V and 2 from J, leaving 14 bases between them. This CDR3 comprises 15 residues. This sample is part of a study of blood T cell repertoires in COVID-19. The overall study: Acute and convalescent COVID-19 samples came from the United States, Italy and Spain.

Original analysis: For nucleated cells, counts were estimated from reference gene primer amplification. Profiled with immunoSEQ multiplex PCR; TCRdb holds only in-frame clones, not every one. V, J and clone size reflect that table, while D and trimming were determined from the DNA. Altogether around 200,000 clones are present, 70% to 90% being singletons, with the ten largest covering 2.2%. This receptor was taken from a woman between 50 and 59 years old with acute or convalescent COVID-19. J is TRBJ2-5 and V is TRBV6-5, with D tentatively TRBD2 (7 bases). What was sequenced was peripheral blood. This chain's CDR3 is CASSFGGGWQETQYF. As DNA, the CDR3 is TGTGCCAGCAGTTTTGGGGGGGGCTGGCAAGAGACCCAGTACTTC.